Below, 16 T cell receptor beta chains from the same sample are listed, as sequenced in a study of T cell repertoires in cytomegalovirus infection. One entry per CDR3 protein, called by TCRdb with MiXCR from the reads. The data contain about 330,000 distinct CDR3 sequences, approximately 9.5% of them singletons. The sample consisted of PBMCs. Receptors were obtained from a human donor in good health (CMV status not recorded). Some clones in this sample may be carry-over from other donors' samples.

This clonotype has just a few counts. The chain combines TRBV19 with TRBJ1-6; 7 bases align to TRBD1. The CDR3 has 16 residues. Germline V lookup: CDR1 LNHDA, CDR2 SQIVND (reference sequence). J was trimmed by 8 bases and V by 4 bases; bases with no gene match: 11. The CDR3 sequence is CASSKTSRDRYSPLHF. The CDR3 region has the DNA TGTGCCAGTAGTAAAACGAGCCGGGACAGATATTCACCCCTCCACTTT. The whole variable domain, filled in from reference TRBV19 and TRBJ1-6, reads DGGITQSPKYLFRKEGQNVTLSCEQNLNHDAMYWYRQDPGQGLRLIYYSQIVNDFQKGDIAEGYSVSREKKESFPLTVTSAQKNPTAFYLCASSKTSRDRYSPLHFGNGTRLTVT.

This clonotype has only a few counts. The chain has TRBV7-3 and TRBJ2-3, with D unresolved. The CDR3 consists of 14 residues. The V end was cut by 5 bases, the J end by 7 bases, with 16 bases between. CDR1 and CDR2 (germline): SGHTA, FQGTGA. The DNA for the CDR3 is TGTGCCAGCAGCCCACTTGGGTTATCAAATACGCAGTATTTT. This codes for CASSPLGLSNTQYF.

This clonotype was seen only a few times. CDR3 protein: CASSLSKGFPDTQYF. The CDR3 DNA sequence: TGTGCCAGCAGTTTAAGTAAGGGGTTCCCAGATACGCAGTATTTT. The genes are TRBV28 and TRBJ2-3, with a weak D call TRBD1 (5 bases). The V end lost 2 bases, the J end lost 4 bases, and 13 bases lay between the germline ends. CDR1 is MDHEN, CDR2 SYDVKM, per germline. This CDR3 spans 15 amino acids.

This clonotype was detected many times. V usage is TRBV7-6 and J usage is TRBJ2-5; the match to TRBD1 covers 8 bases. V lost 4 bases, J lost 4 bases, and 2 bases stayed unmatched. Germline V CDR1 and CDR2: SGHVS, FNYEAQ. The CDR3 consists of 13 residues. CDR3 residues: CASSWGQAETQYF. The CDR3 DNA reads as TGTGCCAGCAGCTGGGGACAGGCAGAGACCCAGTACTTC.

Ten or more counts support this clonotype. This rearrangement joins TRBV6-2 or TRBV6-3 to TRBJ2-1, with D maybe TRBD2 (5 bases). Germline CDR1 and CDR2: MNHEY and SVGEGT. Trimming removed 3 bases at V and 1 base at J, with 7 bases between. CDR3 size: 14 residues. DNA of the CDR3: TGTGCCAGCAGTTATTCGGGGTCCTACAATGAGCAGTTCTTC. Its protein is CASSYSGSYNEQFF.

Ten or more counts support this clonotype. The chain recombines TRBV7-2 with TRBJ1-5; D gene unclear. This CDR3 comprises 14 residues. Germline CDR1 and CDR2: SGHTA and FQGNSA. Trimming stripped 0 bases from V and 11 bases from J, with 14 bases between. CDR3 in amino acids: CASSLAGIKAAQHF. CDR3 DNA: TGTGCCAGCAGCTTAGCGGGCATCAAGGCGGCCCAGCATTTT.

At least ten counts were recorded for this clonotype. This rearrangement joins TRBV7-2 to TRBJ2-7, with 7 bases matching TRBD1. The germline V gene has CDR1 SGHTA and CDR2 FQGNSA. The J segment lost 2 bases and the V segment lost 7 bases, leaving 5 bases of the junction unmatched. This CDR3 spans 13 amino acids. DNA of the CDR3: TGTGCCAGCACCCGGACAGGCCCCTACGAGCAGTACTTC. Amino acids: CASTRTGPYEQYF.

The rearrangement uses TRBV6-1 and TRBJ2-2; D ambiguous. The CDR3 contains 13 residues. Trimming removed 4 bases from V and 3 bases from J, with 6 bases in between. The germline V gene has CDR1 MNHNS and CDR2 SASEGT. The CDR3 DNA sequence: TGTGCCAGCAGTGTTCAGGACACCGGGGAGCTGTTTTTT. Translated: CASSVQDTGELFF.

This clonotype was recorded a few times. The chain links TRBV4-3 to TRBJ1-5; possible D gene TRBD1, 5 bases. V lost 4 bases to trimming and J lost 4 bases, with 11 bases between them. Looked up from germline, CDR1 is LGHNA and CDR2 is YSLEER. This CDR3 is 14 amino acids long. CDR3 loop: CASSRSRENQPQHF. The CDR3 DNA follows: TGCGCCAGCAGCCGAAGCAGGGAGAATCAGCCCCAGCATTTT.

The sample holds many counts of this clonotype. V usage is TRBV14 and J usage is TRBJ2-1; D call uncertain. CDR1 is SGHDN and CDR2 is FVKESK in the germline V gene. The CDR3 has 11 amino acids. Deletions cut 5 bases from V and 10 bases from J, with 9 bases between. Written as DNA, the CDR3 is TGTGCCAGCAGCGAAGGATGGGAGCAGTTCTTC. Translated: CASSEGWEQFF.

There are many counts of this clonotype. V is TRBV3-1 and J is TRBJ1-6, with D perhaps TRBD1 (6 bases). With 3 bases removed from V and 10 bases from J, the gap between germline ends came to 13 bases. The germline gives CDR1 LGHDT, CDR2 YNNKEL (reference sequence). This CDR3 region has 14 residues. Written as DNA, the CDR3 is TGTGCCAGCAGCCACAAACAGGGACCATCACCCCTCCACTTT. It translates to CASSHKQGPSPLHF. Filled out from reference TRBV3-1 and TRBJ1-6, the complete variable domain reads DTAVSQTPKYLVTQMGNDKSIKCEQNLGHDTMYWYKQDSKKFLKIMFSYNNKELIINETVPNRFSPKSPDKAHLNLHINSLELGDSAVYFCASSHKQGPSPLHFGNGTRLTVT.

The sample holds many counts of this clonotype. This chain connects TRBV19 to TRBJ2-3; D might be TRBD1 (6 bases). In germline, CDR1 is LNHDA, CDR2 SQIVND (reference sequence). CDR3 size: 16 residues. V shed 0 bases and J shed 4 bases, with 14 bases lying between them. Here the CDR3 reads CASSIEVRGSADTQYF. The CDR3 nucleotides are TGTGCCAGTAGTATAGAGGTCAGGGGATCGGCAGATACGCAGTATTTT.

The chain recombines TRBV28 with TRBJ2-1; 9 nucleotides agree with TRBD2. The V segment lost 9 bases and the J segment 3 bases; nucleotides outside the gene matches: 12. The CDR3 is 16 amino acids. CDR1 and CDR2 (germline): MDHEN, SYDVKM. CDR3 in DNA: TGTGCCAGTACCTCCCCACTAGCGGGTTTCTACAATGAGCAGTTCTTC. This translates into CASTSPLAGFYNEQFF.

This clonotype came up a few times. This rearrangement joins TRBV7-6 to TRBJ2-6; no clear D. The CDR3 length is 17 residues. Germline V gene sequence: CDR1 SGHVS, CDR2 FNYEAQ. V dropped 1 base and J dropped 0 bases, with 10 bases sitting between them. CDR3 in amino acids: CASSLGPSLSGANVLTF. In nucleotides, the CDR3 is TGTGCCAGCAGCTTAGGCCCTAGTCTCTCTGGGGCCAACGTCCTGACTTTC. The complete variable domain, with remaining parts taken from reference TRBV7-6 and TRBJ2-6, reads GAGVSQSPRYKVTKRGQDVALRCDPISGHVSLYWYRQALGQGPEFLTYFNYEAQQDKSGLPNDRFSAERPEGSISTLTIQRTEQRDSAMYRCASSLGPSLSGANVLTFGAGSRLTVL.

CDR3 protein: CASSPIPVAGTEAFF. In DNA, the CDR3 is TGTGCCAGCAGCCCCATACCGGTGGCAGGGACTGAAGCTTTCTTT. The J gene is TRBJ1-1, the V gene TRBV27, with D tentatively TRBD1 (5 bases). The CDR3 loop spans 15 amino acids. CDR1 and CDR2 from the germline V gene are MNHEY and SMNVEV (reference sequence). Between the trimmed V and J ends, which lost 6 bases and 5 bases, there was a span of 19 bases.

The rearrangement links TRBV27 to TRBJ1-5; D unclear. V gave up 2 bases and J gave up 7 bases, with 9 bases separating them. The V gene's germline CDR1 is MNHEY and CDR2 SMNVEV (reference sequence). CDR3 length: 13 amino acids. The CDR3 reads CASSLTRAQPQHF. In DNA, the CDR3 is TGTGCCAGCAGTTTAACGAGGGCCCAGCCCCAGCATTTT.